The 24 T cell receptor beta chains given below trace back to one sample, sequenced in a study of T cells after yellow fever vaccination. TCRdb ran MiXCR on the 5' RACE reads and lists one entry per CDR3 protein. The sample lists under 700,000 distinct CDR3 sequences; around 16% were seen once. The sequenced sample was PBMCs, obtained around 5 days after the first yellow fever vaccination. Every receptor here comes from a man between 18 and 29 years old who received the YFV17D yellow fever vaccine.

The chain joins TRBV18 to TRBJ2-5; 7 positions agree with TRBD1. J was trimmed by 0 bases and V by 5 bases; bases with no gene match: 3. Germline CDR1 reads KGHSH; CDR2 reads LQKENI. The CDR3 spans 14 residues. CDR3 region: CASSVQGDQETQYF. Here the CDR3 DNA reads TGTGCCAGCTCAGTGCAGGGGGACCAAGAGACCCAGTACTTC.

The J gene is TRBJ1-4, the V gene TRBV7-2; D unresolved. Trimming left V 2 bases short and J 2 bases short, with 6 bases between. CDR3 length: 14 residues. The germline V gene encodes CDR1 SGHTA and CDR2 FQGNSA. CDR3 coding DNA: TGTGCCAGCAGCTTACTTGGGACTAATGAAAAACTGTTTTTT. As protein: CASSLLGTNEKLFF.

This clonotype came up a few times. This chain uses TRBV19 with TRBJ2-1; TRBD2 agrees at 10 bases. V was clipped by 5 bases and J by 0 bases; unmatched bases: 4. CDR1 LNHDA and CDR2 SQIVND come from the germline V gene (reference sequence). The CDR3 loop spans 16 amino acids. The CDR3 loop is CASSGLAGGSYNEQFF. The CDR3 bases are TGTGCCAGTAGTGGGTTAGCGGGGGGCTCCTACAATGAGCAGTTCTTC.

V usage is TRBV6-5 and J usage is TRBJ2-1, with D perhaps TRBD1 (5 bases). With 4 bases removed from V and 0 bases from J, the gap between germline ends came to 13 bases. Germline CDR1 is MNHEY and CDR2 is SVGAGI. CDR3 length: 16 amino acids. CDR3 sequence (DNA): TGTGCCAGCAGTTCCAACCCCAGGGTCTCCTACAATGAGCAGTTCTTC. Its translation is CASSSNPRVSYNEQFF.

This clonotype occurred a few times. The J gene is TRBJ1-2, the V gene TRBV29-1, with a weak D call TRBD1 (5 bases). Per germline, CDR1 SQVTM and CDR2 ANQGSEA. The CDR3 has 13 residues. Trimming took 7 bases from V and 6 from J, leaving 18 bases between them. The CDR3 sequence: CSARMGGGHGYTF. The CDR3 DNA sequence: TGCAGCGCCCGAATGGGGGGTGGACATGGCTACACCTTC.

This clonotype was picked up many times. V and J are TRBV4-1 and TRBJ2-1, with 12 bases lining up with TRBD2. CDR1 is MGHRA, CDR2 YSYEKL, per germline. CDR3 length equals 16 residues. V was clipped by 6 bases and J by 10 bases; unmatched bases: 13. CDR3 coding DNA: TGCGCCAGCAGGCCTCTGACTAGCGGGGGCATCAAGGAGCAGTTCTTC. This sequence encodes CASRPLTSGGIKEQFF.

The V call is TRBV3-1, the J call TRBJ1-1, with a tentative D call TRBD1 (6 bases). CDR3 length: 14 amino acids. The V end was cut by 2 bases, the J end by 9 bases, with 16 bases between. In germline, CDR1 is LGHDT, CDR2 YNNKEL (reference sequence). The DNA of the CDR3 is TGTGCCAGCAGCCAACACAGGGATGGCCAGAAAGCTTTCTTT. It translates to CASSQHRDGQKAFF.

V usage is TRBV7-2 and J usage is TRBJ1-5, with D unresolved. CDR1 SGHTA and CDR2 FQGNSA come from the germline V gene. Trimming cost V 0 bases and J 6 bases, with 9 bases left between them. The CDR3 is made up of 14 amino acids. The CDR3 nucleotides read TGTGCCAGCAGCTTAGCAGCGCAGGTTCAGCCCCAGCATTTT. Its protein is CASSLAAQVQPQHF.

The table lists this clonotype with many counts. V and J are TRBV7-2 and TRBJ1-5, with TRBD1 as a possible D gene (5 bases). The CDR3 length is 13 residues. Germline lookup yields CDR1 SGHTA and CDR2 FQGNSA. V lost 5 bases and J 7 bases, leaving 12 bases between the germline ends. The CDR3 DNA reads TGTGCCAGCAGCACAAGAGGACAACAGCCCCAGCATTTT. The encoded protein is CASSTRGQQPQHF. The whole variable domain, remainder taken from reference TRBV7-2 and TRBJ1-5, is GAGVSQSPSNKVTEKGKDVELRCDPISGHTALYWYRQSLGQGLEFLIYFQGNSAPDKSGLPSDRFSAERTGGSVSTLTIQRTQQEDSAVYLCASSTRGQQPQHFGDGTRLSIL.

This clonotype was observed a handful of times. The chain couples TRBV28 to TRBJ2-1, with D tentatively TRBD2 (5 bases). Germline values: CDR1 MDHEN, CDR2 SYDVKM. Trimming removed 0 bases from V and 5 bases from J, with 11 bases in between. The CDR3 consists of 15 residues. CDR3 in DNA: TGTGCCAGCAGTTTATGGTTGAGGGAACACAATGAGCAGTTCTTC. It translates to CASSLWLREHNEQFF.

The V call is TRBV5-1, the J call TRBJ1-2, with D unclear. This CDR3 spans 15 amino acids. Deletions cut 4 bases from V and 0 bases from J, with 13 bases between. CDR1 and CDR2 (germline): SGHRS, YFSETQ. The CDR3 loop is CASSPHMAANYGYTF. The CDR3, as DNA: TGCGCCAGCAGCCCCCATATGGCGGCTAACTATGGCTACACCTTC.

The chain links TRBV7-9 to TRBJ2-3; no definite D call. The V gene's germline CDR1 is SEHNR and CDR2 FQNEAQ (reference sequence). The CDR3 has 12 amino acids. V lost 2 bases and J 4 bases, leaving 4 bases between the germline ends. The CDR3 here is CASSLNSDTQYF. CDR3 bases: TGTGCCAGCAGCTTAAATTCAGATACGCAGTATTTT.

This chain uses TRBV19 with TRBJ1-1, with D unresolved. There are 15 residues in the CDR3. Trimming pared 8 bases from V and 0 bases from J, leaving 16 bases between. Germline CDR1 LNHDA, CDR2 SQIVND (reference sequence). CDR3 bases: TGTGCCAGTTCTGCAAGTTCAGCTATGAACACTGAAGCTTTCTTT. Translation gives CASSASSAMNTEAFF. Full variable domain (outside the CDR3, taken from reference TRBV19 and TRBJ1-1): DGGITQSPKYLFRKEGQNVTLSCEQNLNHDAMYWYRQDPGQGLRLIYYSQIVNDFQKGDIAEGYSVSREKKESFPLTVTSAQKNPTAFYLCASSASSAMNTEAFFGQGTRLTVV.

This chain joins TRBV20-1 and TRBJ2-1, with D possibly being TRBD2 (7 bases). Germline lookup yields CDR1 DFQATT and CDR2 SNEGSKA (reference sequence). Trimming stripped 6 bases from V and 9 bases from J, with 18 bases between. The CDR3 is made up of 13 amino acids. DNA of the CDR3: TGCAGTGCCCATCAGGGCGGGGGCCTTGAGCAGTTCTTC. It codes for CSAHQGGGLEQFF.

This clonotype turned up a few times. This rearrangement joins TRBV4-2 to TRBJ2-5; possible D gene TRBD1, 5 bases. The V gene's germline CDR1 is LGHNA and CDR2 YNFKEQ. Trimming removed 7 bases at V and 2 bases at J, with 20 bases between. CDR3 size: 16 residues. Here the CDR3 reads CASTPWAGLGQETQYF. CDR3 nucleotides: TGTGCCAGCACCCCTTGGGCAGGGCTTGGGCAAGAGACCCAGTACTTC.

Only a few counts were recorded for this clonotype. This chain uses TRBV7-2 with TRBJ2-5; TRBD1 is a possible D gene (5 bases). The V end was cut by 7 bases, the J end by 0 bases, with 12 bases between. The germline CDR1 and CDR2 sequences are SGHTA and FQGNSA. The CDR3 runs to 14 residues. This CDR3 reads CASNVGPYQETQYF. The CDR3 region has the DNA TGTGCCAGCAACGTGGGGCCGTACCAAGAGACCCAGTACTTC. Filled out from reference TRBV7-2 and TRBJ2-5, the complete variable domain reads GAGVSQSPSNKVTEKGKDVELRCDPISGHTALYWYRQSLGQGLEFLIYFQGNSAPDKSGLPSDRFSAERTGGSVSTLTIQRTQQEDSAVYLCASNVGPYQETQYFGPGTRLLVL.

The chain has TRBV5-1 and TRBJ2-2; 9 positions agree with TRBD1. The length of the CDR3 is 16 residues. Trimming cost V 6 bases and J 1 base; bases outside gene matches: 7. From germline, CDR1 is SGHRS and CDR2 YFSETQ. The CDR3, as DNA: TGCGCCAGCACTTTACAGGGGGCGGTGAACACCGGGGAGCTGTTTTTT. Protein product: CASTLQGAVNTGELFF.

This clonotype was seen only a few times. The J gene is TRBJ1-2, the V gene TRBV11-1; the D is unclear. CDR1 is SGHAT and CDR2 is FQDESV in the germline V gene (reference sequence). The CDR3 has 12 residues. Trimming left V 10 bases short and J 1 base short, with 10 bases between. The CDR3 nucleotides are TGTGCCACCGCGGACCTTAACTATGGCTACACCTTC. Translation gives CATADLNYGYTF.

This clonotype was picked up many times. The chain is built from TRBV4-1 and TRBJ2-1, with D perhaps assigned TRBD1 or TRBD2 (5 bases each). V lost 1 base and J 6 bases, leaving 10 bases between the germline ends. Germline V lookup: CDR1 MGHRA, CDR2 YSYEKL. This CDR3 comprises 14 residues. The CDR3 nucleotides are TGCGCCAGCAGCCAAGTTGACAGCGGCAATGAGCAGTTCTTC. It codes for CASSQVDSGNEQFF.

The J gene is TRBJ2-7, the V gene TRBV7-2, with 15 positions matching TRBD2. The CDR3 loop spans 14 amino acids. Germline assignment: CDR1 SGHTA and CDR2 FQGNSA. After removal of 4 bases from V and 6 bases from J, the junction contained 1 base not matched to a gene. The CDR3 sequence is CASSSGLAGGEQYF. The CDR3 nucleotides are TGTGCCAGCAGCTCGGGACTAGCGGGGGGCGAGCAGTACTTC. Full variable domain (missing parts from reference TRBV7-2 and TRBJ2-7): GAGVSQSPSNKVTEKGKDVELRCDPISGHTALYWYRQSLGQGLEFLIYFQGNSAPDKSGLPSDRFSAERTGGSVSTLTIQRTQQEDSAVYLCASSSGLAGGEQYFGPGTRLTVT.

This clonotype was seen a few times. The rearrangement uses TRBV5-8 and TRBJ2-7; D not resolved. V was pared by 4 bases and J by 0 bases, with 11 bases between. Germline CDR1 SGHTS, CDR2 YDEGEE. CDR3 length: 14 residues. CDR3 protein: CASSRGPSSYEQYF. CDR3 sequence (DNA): TGTGCCAGCAGCCGTGGGCCGAGCTCCTACGAGCAGTACTTC.

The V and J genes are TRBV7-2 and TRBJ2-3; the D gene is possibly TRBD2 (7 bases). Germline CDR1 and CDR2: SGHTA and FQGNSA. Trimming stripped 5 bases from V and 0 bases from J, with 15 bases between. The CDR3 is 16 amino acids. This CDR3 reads CASSPLGGPSTDTQYF. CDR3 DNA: TGTGCCAGCAGCCCGCTCGGGGGGCCTAGCACAGATACGCAGTATTTT. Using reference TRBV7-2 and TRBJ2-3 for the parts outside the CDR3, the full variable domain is GAGVSQSPSNKVTEKGKDVELRCDPISGHTALYWYRQSLGQGLEFLIYFQGNSAPDKSGLPSDRFSAERTGGSVSTLTIQRTQQEDSAVYLCASSPLGGPSTDTQYFGPGTRLTVL.

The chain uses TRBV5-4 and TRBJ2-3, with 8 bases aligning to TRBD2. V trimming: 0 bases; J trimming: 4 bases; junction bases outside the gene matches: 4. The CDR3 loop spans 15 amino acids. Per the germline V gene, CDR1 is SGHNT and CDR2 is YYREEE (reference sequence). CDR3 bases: TGTGCCAGCAGCTTGGAGGGTAGCGGGGCAGATACGCAGTATTTT. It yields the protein CASSLEGSGADTQYF.

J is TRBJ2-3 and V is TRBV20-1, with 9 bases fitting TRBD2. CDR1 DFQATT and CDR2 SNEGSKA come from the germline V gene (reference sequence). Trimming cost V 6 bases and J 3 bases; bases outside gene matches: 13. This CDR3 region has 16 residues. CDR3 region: CSANKILAGTTDTQYF. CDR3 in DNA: TGCAGTGCAAATAAAATACTAGCGGGTACAACAGATACGCAGTATTTT.